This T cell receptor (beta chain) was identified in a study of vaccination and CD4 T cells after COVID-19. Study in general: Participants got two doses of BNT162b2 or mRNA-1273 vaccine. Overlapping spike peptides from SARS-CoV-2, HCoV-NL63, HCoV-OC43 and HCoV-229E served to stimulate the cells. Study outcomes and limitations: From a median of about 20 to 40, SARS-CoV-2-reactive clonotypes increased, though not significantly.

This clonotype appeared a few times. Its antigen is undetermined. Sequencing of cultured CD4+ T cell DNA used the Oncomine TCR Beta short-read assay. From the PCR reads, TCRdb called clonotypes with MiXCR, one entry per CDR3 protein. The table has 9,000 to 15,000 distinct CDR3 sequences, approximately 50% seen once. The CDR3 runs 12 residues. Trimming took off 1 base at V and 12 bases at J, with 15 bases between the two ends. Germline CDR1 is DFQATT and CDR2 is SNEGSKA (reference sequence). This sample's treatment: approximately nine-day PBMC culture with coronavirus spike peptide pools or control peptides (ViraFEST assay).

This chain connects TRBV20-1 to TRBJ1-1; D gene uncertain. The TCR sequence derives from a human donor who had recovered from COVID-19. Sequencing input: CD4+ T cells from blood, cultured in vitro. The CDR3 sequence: CSARVGAGGTFF. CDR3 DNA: TGCAGTGCTAGAGTTGGTGCAGGAGGAACTTTCTTT.